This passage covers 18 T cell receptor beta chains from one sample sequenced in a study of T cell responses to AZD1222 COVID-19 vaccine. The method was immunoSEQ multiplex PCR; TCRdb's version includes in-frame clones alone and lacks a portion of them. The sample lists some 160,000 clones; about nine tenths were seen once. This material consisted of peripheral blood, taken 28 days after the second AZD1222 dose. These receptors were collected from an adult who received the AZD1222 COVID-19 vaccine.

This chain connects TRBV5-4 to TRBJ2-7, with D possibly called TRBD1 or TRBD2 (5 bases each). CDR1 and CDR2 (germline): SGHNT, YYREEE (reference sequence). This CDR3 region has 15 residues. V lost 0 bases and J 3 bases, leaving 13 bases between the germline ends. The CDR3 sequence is CASSLDWGSGYEQYF. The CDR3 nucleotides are TGTGCCAGCAGCTTGGATTGGGGCAGCGGCTACGAGCAGTACTTC.

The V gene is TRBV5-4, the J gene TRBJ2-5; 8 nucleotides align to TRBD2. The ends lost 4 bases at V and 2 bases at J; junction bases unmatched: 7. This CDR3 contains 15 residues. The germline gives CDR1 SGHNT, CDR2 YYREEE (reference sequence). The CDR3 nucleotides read TGTGCCAGCAGCCGGGGGGGGTCTGAGCAAGAGACCCAGTACTTC. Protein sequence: CASSRGGSEQETQYF.

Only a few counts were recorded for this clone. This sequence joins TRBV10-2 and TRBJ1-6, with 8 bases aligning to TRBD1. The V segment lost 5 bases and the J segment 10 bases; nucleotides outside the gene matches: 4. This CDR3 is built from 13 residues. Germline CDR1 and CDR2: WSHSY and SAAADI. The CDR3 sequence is CASSRDRQSPLHF. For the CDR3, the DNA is TGCGCCAGCAGTAGGGACAGGCAATCACCCCTCCACTTT.

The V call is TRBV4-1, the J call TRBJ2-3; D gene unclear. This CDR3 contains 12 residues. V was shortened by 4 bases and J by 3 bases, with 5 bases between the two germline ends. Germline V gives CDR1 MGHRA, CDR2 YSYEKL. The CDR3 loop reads CASSLPTDTQYF. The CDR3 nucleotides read TGCGCCAGCAGCCTCCCTACAGATACGCAGTATTTT.

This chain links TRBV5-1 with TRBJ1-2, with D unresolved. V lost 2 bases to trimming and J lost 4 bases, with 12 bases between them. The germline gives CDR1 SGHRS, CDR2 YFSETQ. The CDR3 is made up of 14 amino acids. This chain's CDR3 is CASSFGEVIYGYTF. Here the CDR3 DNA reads TGCGCCAGCAGCTTTGGGGAAGTTATCTATGGCTACACCTTC. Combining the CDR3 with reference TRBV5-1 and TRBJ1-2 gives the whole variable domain KAGVTQTPRYLIKTRGQQVTLSCSPISGHRSVSWYQQTPGQGLQFLFEYFSETQRNKGNFPGRFSGRQFSNSRSEMNVSTLELGDSALYLCASSFGEVIYGYTFGSGTRLTVV.

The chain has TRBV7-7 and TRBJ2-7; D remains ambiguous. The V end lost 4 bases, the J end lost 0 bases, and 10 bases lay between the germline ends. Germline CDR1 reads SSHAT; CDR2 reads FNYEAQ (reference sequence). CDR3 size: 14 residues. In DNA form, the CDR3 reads TGTGCCAGCAGCTCCTCCGTTAGCTCCTACGAGCAGTACTTC. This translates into CASSSSVSSYEQYF.

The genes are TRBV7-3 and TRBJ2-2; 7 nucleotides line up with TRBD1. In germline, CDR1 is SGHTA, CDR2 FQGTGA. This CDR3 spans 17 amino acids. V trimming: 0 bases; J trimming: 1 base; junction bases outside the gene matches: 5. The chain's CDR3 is CASSLTKQGRNTGELFF. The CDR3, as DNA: TGTGCCAGCAGCTTAACAAAACAGGGGAGGAACACCGGGGAGCTGTTTTTT.

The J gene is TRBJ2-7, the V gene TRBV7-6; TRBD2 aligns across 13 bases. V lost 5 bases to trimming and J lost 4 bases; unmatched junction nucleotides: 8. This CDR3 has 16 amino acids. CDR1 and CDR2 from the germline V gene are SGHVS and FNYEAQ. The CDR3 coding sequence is TGTGCCAGCAGCGCCGGACTAGCGGGAGAGGGGTACGAGCAGTACTTC. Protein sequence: CASSAGLAGEGYEQYF.

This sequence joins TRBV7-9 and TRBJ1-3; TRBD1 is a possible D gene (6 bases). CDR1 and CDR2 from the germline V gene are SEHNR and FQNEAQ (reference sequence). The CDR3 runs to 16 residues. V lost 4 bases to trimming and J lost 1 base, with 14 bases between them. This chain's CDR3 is CASSSDGQLSGNTIYF. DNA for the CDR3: TGTGCCAGCAGCTCAGATGGACAGTTGTCTGGAAACACCATATATTTT.

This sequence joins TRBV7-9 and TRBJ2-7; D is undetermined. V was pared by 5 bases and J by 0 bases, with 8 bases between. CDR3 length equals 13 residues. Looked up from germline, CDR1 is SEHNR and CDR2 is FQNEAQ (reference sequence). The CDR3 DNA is TGTGCCAGCAGCCCGGTCGGCTCCTACGAGCAGTACTTC. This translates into CASSPVGSYEQYF.

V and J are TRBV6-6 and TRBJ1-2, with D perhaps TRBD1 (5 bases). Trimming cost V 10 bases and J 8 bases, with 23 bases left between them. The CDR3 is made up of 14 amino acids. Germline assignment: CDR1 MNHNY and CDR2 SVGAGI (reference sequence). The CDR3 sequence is CATCLQGRGGGYTF. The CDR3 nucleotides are TGTGCCACCTGCCTGCAGGGACGGGGCGGAGGCTACACCTTC.

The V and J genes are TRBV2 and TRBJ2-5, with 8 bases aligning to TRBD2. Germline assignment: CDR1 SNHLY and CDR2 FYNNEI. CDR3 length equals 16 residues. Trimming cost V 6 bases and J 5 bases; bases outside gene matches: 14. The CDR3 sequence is CASSPGTSLRGETQYF. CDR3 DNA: TGTGCCAGCAGCCCCGGGACTAGTTTGCGGGGGGAGACCCAGTACTTC. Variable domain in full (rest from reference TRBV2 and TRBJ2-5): EPEVTQTPSHQVTQMGQEVILRCVPISNHLYFYWYRQILGQKVEFLVSFYNNEISEKSEIFDDQFSVERPDGSNFTLKIRSTKLEDSAMYFCASSPGTSLRGETQYFGPGTRLLVL.

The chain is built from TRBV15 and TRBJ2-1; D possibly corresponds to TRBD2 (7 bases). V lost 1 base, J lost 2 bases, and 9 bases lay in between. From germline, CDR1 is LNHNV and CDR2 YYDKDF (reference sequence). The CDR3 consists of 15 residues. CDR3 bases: TGTGCCACCAGCAGAGGCGGGGGCCCCTACAATGAGCAGTTCTTC. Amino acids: CATSRGGGPYNEQFF.

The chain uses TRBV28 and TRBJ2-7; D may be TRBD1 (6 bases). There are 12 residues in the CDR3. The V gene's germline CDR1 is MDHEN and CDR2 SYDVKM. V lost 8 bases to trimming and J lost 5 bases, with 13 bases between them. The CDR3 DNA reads TGTGCCAGCGGCGACAAGGGGGACGAGCAGTACTTC. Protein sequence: CASGDKGDEQYF.

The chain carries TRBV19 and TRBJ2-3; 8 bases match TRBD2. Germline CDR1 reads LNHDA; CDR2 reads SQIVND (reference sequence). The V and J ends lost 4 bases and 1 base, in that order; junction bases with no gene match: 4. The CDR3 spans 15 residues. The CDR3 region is CASSTSGGGTDTQYF. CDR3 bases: TGTGCCAGTAGTACCTCCGGGGGGGGCACAGATACGCAGTATTTT.

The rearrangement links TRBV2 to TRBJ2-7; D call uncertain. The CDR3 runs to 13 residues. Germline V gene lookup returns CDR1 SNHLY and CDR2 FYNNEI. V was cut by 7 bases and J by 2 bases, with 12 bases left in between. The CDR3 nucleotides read TGTGCCAGCAACATGGGTAGGACCTACGAGCAGTACTTC. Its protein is CASNMGRTYEQYF.

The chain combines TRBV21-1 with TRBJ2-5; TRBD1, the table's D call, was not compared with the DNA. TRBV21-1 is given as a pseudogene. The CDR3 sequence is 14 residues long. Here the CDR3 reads CASSQGAEQETQYF. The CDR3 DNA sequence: TGTGCCAGCAGCCAGGGGGCAGAGCAAGAGACCCAGTACTTC.

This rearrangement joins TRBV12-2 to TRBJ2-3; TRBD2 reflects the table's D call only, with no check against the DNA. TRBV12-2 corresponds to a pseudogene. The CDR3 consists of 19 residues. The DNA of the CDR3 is TGTGCAAGTCGCTTACCTGCTCTAGCGGGGACGGGGGGCACAGATACGCAGTATTTT. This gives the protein CASRLPALAGTGGTDTQYF.